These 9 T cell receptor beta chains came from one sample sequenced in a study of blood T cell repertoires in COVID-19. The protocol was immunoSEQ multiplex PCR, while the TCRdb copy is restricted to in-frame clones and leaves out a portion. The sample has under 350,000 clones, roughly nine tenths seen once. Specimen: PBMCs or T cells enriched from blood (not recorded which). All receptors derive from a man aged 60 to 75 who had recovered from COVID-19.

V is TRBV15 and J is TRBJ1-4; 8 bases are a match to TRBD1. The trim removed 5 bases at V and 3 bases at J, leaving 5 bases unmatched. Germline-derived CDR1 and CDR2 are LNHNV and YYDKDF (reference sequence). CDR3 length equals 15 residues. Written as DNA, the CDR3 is TGTGCCACCAGCGCCCAGGGACAGGCTAATGAAAAACTGTTTTTT. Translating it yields CATSAQGQANEKLFF.

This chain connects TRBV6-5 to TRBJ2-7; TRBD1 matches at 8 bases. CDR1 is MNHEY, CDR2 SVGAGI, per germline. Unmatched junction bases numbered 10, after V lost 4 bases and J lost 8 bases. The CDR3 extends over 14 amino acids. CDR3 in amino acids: CASSSVDRVSKQYF. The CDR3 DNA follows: TGTGCCAGCAGTTCGGTGGACAGGGTCTCGAAGCAGTACTTC.

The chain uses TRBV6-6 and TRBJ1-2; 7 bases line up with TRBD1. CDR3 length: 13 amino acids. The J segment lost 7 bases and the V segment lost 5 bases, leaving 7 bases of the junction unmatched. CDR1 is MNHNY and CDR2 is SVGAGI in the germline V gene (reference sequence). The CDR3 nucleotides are TGTGCCAGCAGTCCTACGACAGGGTCTGGCTACACCTTC. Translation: CASSPTTGSGYTF.

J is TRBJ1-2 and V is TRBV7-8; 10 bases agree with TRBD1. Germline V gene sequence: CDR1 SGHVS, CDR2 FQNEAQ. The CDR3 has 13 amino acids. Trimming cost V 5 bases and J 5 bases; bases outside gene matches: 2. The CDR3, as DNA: TGTGCCAGCAGCCAGGACAGGGGGTATGGCTACACCTTC. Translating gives CASSQDRGYGYTF.

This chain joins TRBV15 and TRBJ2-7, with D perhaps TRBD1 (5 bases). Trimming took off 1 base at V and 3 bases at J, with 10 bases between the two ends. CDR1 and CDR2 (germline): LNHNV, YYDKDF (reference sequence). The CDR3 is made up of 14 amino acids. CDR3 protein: CATSRVGQGYEQYF. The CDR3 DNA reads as TGTGCCACCAGCAGAGTCGGCCAGGGCTACGAGCAGTACTTC.

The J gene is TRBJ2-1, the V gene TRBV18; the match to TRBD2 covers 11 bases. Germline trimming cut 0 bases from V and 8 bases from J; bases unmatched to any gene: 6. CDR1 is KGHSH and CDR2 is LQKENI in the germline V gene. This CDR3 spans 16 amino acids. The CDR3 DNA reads TGTGCCAGCTCACCACCGGTATCACTAGCGGGAGATGAGCAGTTCTTC. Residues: CASSPPVSLAGDEQFF.

The CDR3 reads CASSRTGFSYNEQFF. Here the CDR3 DNA reads TGTGCCAGCAGTCGGACAGGGTTCTCCTACAATGAGCAGTTCTTC. The rearrangement links TRBV2 to TRBJ2-1; 8 nucleotides align to TRBD1. The CDR3 is 15 residues long. CDR1 and CDR2 (germline): SNHLY, FYNNEI. V dropped 5 bases and J dropped 0; count of bases not matched to a gene: 3.

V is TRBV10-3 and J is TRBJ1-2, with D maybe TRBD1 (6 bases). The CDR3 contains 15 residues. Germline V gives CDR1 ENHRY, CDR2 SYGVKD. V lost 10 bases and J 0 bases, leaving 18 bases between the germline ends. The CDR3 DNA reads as TGTGCCACTAGGGGTCTCAGGGGAGCTAACTATGGCTACACCTTC. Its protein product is CATRGLRGANYGYTF.

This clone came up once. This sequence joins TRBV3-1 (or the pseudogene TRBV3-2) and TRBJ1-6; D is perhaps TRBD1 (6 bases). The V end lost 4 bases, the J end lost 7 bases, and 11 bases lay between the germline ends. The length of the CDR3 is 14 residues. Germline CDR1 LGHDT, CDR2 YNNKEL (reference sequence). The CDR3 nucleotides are TGTGCCAGCAGCCCCCTCAGGGGAAATTCACCCCTCCACTTT. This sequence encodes CASSPLRGNSPLHF.